These T cell receptor beta chains were read from a single sample in a study of blood T cell repertoires in COVID-19. Profiled with immunoSEQ multiplex PCR; TCRdb holds only in-frame clones, not every one. The table lists hundreds of thousands of clones, roughly nine tenths of them singletons. The sequenced sample consisted of PBMCs or T cells enriched from blood (not recorded which). These receptors all stem from a woman between 18 and 29 years old who had recovered from COVID-19. Each CDR3 is given with its conserved first and last residue. Each record gives: D gene, clone size, V gene, J gene, CDR3 DNA, CDR3 protein. D genes are given only for firm matches. Size tells how often a clone was seen (once, few, many) or the class of an expanded clone, and some rows leave it out.

>-|-|TRBV21-1|TRBJ2-7
TGTGCCAGCAGCAAAGTAGAGGGGGGGACTCCAACCTACGAGCAGTACTTC
CASSKVEGGTPTYEQYF
>-|-|TRBV5-5|TRBJ2-4
TGTGCCAGCAGCCCCCCCTGGGGCAGCTTAGCCAAAAACATTCAGTACTTC
CASSPPWGSLAKNIQYF
>-|-|TRBV2|TRBJ1-5
TGTGCCAGCCGCAGGGGCAATCAGCCCCAGCATTTT
CASRRGNQPQHF
>-|-|TRBV27|TRBJ1-2
TGTGCCAGCAGTCTGCTGGCGCGGGGGAATGGCTACACCTTC
CASSLLARGNGYTF
>TRBD2|-|TRBV7-6|TRBJ2-3
TGTGCCAGCAGCTTAATCGCGGGGGGGCAAACAGATACGCAGTATTTT
CASSLIAGGQTDTQYF
>-|-|TRBV7-9|TRBJ1-3
TGTGCCAGCAGCTTAGCGGGGGAGGAAAACACCATATATTTT
CASSLAGEENTIYF
>TRBD1|-|TRBV5-1|TRBJ1-2
TGCGCCAGCAGCTTGGGGGACAGTAACTATGGCTACACCTTC
CASSLGDSNYGYTF
>-|-|TRBV5-6|TRBJ1-5
TGTGCCAGCAGCTACAGGGATCAGCCCCAGCATTTT
CASSYRDQPQHF
>-|-|TRBV7-9|TRBJ1-1
TGTGCCAGCAGCGAACGGGACACTGAAGCTTTCTTT
CASSERDTEAFF
>-|-|TRBV6-1|TRBJ2-7
TGTGCCAGCAGTGAGTCGGGGGGCCTGGACTACGAGCAGTACTTC
CASSESGGLDYEQYF
>TRBD1|once|TRBV2|TRBJ2-7
TGTGCCAGCAGTGAAGACAGGGGGTGGGACGAGCAGTACTTC
CASSEDRGWDEQYF
>TRBD1|once|TRBV28|TRBJ1-2
TGTGCCAGCAGTTACCCGACAGGGAGTCACTATGGCTACACCTTC
CASSYPTGSHYGYTF
>-|-|TRBV3-1/TRBV3-2|TRBJ2-3
TGTGCCAGCAGCCAAGGAGTGCTAGTCACAGATACGCAGTATTTT
CASSQGVLVTDTQYF
>-|-|TRBV6-5|TRBJ2-7
TGTGCCAGCAGCCCGCTGATGAGCTCCTACGAGCAGTACTTC
CASSPLMSSYEQYF
>TRBD1|-|TRBV6-5|TRBJ1-2
TGTGCCAGCAGTCTAGACGGACAGGGGTTGGGAGGCTACACCTTC
CASSLDGQGLGGYTF
>-|-|TRBV4-1|TRBJ2-1
TGCGCCAGCAGCCTCGACTACAACTCCTACAATGAGCAGTTCTTC
CASSLDYNSYNEQFF
>-|-|TRBV3-1/TRBV3-2|TRBJ2-7
TGTGCCAGCAGCCAAGGCCCGCCGGGCGAGCAGTACTTC
CASSQGPPGEQYF
>-|-|TRBV5-6|TRBJ1-2
TGTGCCAGCAGCTTGGCCTTGTGGCGGAACTATGGCTACACCTTC
CASSLALWRNYGYTF
>-|-|TRBV9|TRBJ1-1
TGTGCCAGCAGCGCATCTTCCGGGGGGAAGGCTGAAGCTTTCTTT
CASSASSGGKAEAFF
>-|few|TRBV7-6|TRBJ2-7
TGTGCCAGCAGCCGGGGGGCAGGCTACGAGCAGTACTTC
CASSRGAGYEQYF
>TRBD1|-|TRBV4-1|TRBJ1-2
TGCGCCAGCAGCAGGGACAGGGCCAGCCGCAACTATGGCTACACCTTC
CASSRDRASRNYGYTF
>-|-|TRBV10-3|TRBJ2-3
TGTGCCATCAGCATAACTTTTGCGCGGGGGCCCACAGATACGCAGTATTTT
CAISITFARGPTDTQYF
>-|few|TRBV6-5|TRBJ1-2
TGTGCCAGCAGTTACGGACAAGGTCTAACCGGTGGCTACACCTTC
CASSYGQGLTGGYTF
>-|few|TRBV7-9|TRBJ1-4
TGTGCCAGCAGCTTAGCTGGGGCGGAGAAACTGTTTTTT
CASSLAGAEKLFF
>-|-|TRBV3-1/TRBV3-2|TRBJ1-1
TGTGCCAGCAGCCAAGGGGCACCTAACACTGAAGCTTTCTTT
CASSQGAPNTEAFF
>-|once|TRBV3-1/TRBV3-2|TRBJ2-1
TGTGCCAGCAGCCCCACCCCGGGTGAGCAGTTCTTC
CASSPTPGEQFF
>TRBD1|few|TRBV12-3/TRBV12-4|TRBJ2-7
TGTGCCAGCAGTCGGGACAGGGGCTACGAGCAGTACTTC
CASSRDRGYEQYF
>-|-|TRBV19|TRBJ2-7
TGTGCCAGTAGTCCTTTTACAGGGTTTTACTACGAGCAGTACTTC
CASSPFTGFYYEQYF
>-|-|TRBV5-1|TRBJ2-7
TGCGCCAGCAGCATAAATCAGGCTTCCTACGAGCAGTACTTC
CASSINQASYEQYF
>TRBD1|-|TRBV28|TRBJ1-5
TGTGCCAGCAGTTTAGGTAGTCTGACAGGGCTCAATCAGCCCCAGCATTTT
CASSLGSLTGLNQPQHF
>-|-|TRBV6-5|TRBJ1-2
TGTGCCAGCAGTTACCGGCAGGGGTACGGCTACACCTTC
CASSYRQGYGYTF
>-|-|TRBV28|TRBJ1-2
TGTGCCAGCAGCCCCGCCCCAGGCTATGGCTACACCTTC
CASSPAPGYGYTF
>-|-|TRBV27|TRBJ2-3
TGTGCCAGCAGTTCTGGGGGGACCATCACAGATACGCAGTATTTT
CASSSGGTITDTQYF
>TRBD1|-|TRBV2|TRBJ1-2
TGTGCCAGCGGGGGACAGGGCGTGCGCGGCTACACCTTC
CASGGQGVRGYTF
>TRBD1|-|TRBV5-1|TRBJ1-1
TGCGCCAGCAGCACCCGACAGGGGGACACTGAAGCTTTCTTT
CASSTRQGDTEAFF
>-|-|TRBV12-3/TRBV12-4|TRBJ1-1
TGTGCCAGCAGTTTCCTGGGAGATAAAGCTTTCTTT
CASSFLGDKAFF
>TRBD1|-|TRBV19|TRBJ1-5
TGTGCCAGTACAATCGGGGACAGTAGCAATCAGCCCCAGCATTTT
CASTIGDSSNQPQHF
>TRBD1|-|TRBV28|TRBJ2-1
TGTGCCAGCAGAGACCCGAAAAAACGGGACAGGGGATCCTATGAGCAGTTCTTC
CASRDPKKRDRGSYEQFF
>-|-|TRBV3-1/TRBV3-2|TRBJ2-5
TGTGCCAGCAGCCAGCGGCCCAGCGCTGAAGAGACCCAGTACTTC
CASSQRPSAEETQYF
>-|-|TRBV19|TRBJ2-1
TGTGCCAGTAGTAGGCGAGAGGGCCGGAGGGGTGAGCAGTTCTTC
CASSRREGRRGEQFF
>TRBD1|-|TRBV5-1|TRBJ2-7
TGCGCCAGCAGCTTGGAGGGGGCGATGGACGAGCAGTACTTC
CASSLEGAMDEQYF
>-|-|TRBV12-3/TRBV12-4|TRBJ2-2
TGTGCCAGCAGTTTCGCCGGGGAGCTGTTTTTT
CASSFAGELFF
>-|-|TRBV21-1|TRBJ1-2
TGTGCCAGCAGCAAAGGGGTGGGACAGGGACATGGCTACACCTTC
CASSKGVGQGHGYTF
>TRBD2|once|TRBV10-2|TRBJ2-1
TGCGCCAGCAGTGAGTCACTAGCGGGAAAATACAATGAGCAGTTCTTC
CASSESLAGKYNEQFF
>TRBD1|-|TRBV5-3|TRBJ1-5
TGTCCCACCATGGGGACAGGTTTTTATAGCAATCAGCCCCAGCATTTT
CPTMGTGFYSNQPQHF
>-|-|TRBV29-1|TRBJ2-3
TGCAGCGTTGACAGGGAATCCGATACGCAGTATTTT
CSVDRESDTQYF
>-|-|TRBV10-3|TRBJ1-1
TGTGCCATCAGTGAGTCCCACAAGGGGGTAGCTACACAGAACACTGAAGCTTTCTTT
CAISESHKGVATQNTEAFF
>-|-|TRBV7-9|TRBJ1-6
TGTGCCAGCAGCTTGGAGGGCAGAAATTCACCCCTCCACTTT
CASSLEGRNSPLHF
>-|-|TRBV5-1|TRBJ1-5
TGCGCCAGCAGCTCCGACGGGAAAACCAATCAGCCCCAGCATTTT
CASSSDGKTNQPQHF
>-|-|TRBV12-2|TRBJ1-2
TGTGCAAGTCGCTTAGCGGGCCCCCCCACACGGATGTTAGATAACTATGGCTACACCTTC
CASRLAGPPTRMLDNYGYTF
>TRBD1|-|TRBV5-1|TRBJ1-1
TGCGCCAGCAGCTCGGCTGGGACAGAGAACACTGAAGCTTTCTTT
CASSSAGTENTEAFF
>-|-|TRBV6-5|TRBJ1-2
TGTGCCAGCAGTTACGCCCGGACAGTACACAGCTACACCTTC
CASSYARTVHSYTF
>-|-|TRBV13|TRBJ1-1
TGTGCCAGCAGCTTTAAGGGGGGGACTGAAGCTTTCTTT
CASSFKGGTEAFF
>-|once|TRBV6-5|TRBJ1-2
TGTGCCAGCAGTCGGGGATTAGCCTATGGCTACACCTTC
CASSRGLAYGYTF